A selection of T cell receptor beta chains follows, all from one sample in a study of neurological immune-mediated disorders. TCRdb re-called the 5' RACE reads with MiXCR, one entry per CDR3 protein. The table includes under 50,000 distinct CDR3 sequences, about 26% detected once. The material sequenced was PBMCs. All receptors derive from a woman between 65 and 79 years old in good health. CDR3s include the opening cysteine and the closing phenylalanine or tryptophan. D genes are given only for firm matches. Not every row has a clone size; where given, it reads once, few, many or a size class.

size,J,D,V,DNA,CDR3
many,TRBJ1-6,NA,TRBV5-1,TGCGCCAGCAGCTTGGGGGTATTCGGGGGAAATTCACCCCTCCACTTT,CASSLGVFGGNSPLHF
NA,TRBJ2-7,NA,TRBV24-1,TGTGCCACCACACAGGACCGGCTAGGTTTTTGCCACGAGCAGTACTTC,CATTQDRLGFCHEQYF
many,TRBJ2-3,TRBD2,TRBV20-1,TGCAGTGCTCCTCCTAGCGGGAGCACAGATACGCAGTATTTT,CSAPPSGSTDTQYF
many,TRBJ2-1,TRBD1,TRBV7-9,TGTGCCAGCAGCCGACAGGGGGCTACCTACAATGAGCAGTTCTTC,CASSRQGATYNEQFF
many,TRBJ1-5,TRBD1,TRBV27,TGTGCCAGCGGGCCCGGACAGGGACAATATAGCAATCAGCCCCAGCATTTT,CASGPGQGQYSNQPQHF
NA,TRBJ1-2,NA,TRBV28,TGTGCCAGCAGTCCGCAGGGCACGGGTAGCTATGGCTACACCTTC,CASSPQGTGSYGYTF
many,TRBJ2-1,TRBD2,TRBV6-2/TRBV6-3,TGTGCCAGCAGTCCTCGGACTAGCGGGCACAATGAGCAGTTCTTC,CASSPRTSGHNEQFF
NA,TRBJ1-3,NA,TRBV5-5,TGTGCCAGCAGCTTGGCGCCCGAGGATGGAAACACCATATATTTT,CASSLAPEDGNTIYF
NA,TRBJ1-5,NA,TRBV19,TGTGCCAGTAGTATAAGACAGCCTAATCAGCCCCAGCATTTT,CASSIRQPNQPQHF
NA,TRBJ2-7,TRBD2,TRBV5-1,TGCGCCAGCAGCTTAGGGACTAGCGGGAGTCAAGAACCTTCCTACGAGCAGTACTTC,CASSLGTSGSQEPSYEQYF
many,TRBJ2-1,TRBD2,TRBV5-1,TGCGCCAGCAGCTTGGCCGTACTAGCGGGAGGTGGTATTAATGAGCAGTTCTTC,CASSLAVLAGGGINEQFF
many,TRBJ1-3,NA,TRBV14,TGTGCCAGCAGCCAAGATCTGGGAAGCACCATATATTTT,CASSQDLGSTIYF
many,TRBJ2-1,TRBD2,TRBV20-1,TGCAGTGCTATGTCCGGGACTATGACTTACAATGAGCAGTTCTTC,CSAMSGTMTYNEQFF
many,TRBJ2-3,NA,TRBV5-1,TGCGCCAGCAGCTTCCGGGATCCCGAGACGCAGTATTTT,CASSFRDPETQYF
many,TRBJ2-7,TRBD2,TRBV5-1,TGCGCCAGCAGCTTCCGGACTAGCGGGGTCGCCTACGAGCAGTACTTC,CASSFRTSGVAYEQYF
NA,TRBJ2-7,NA,TRBV6-5,TGTGCCAGCAGTTACGGTGGCGGGATGGTTTACGAGCAGTACTTC,CASSYGGGMVYEQYF